The 28 T cell receptor beta chains presented below share a single source sample, sequenced in a study of CD8+ T cells in alopecia areata. Following RNA extraction, reverse transcription yielded cDNA that acted as the sequencing template. The repertoire was sequenced with immunoSEQ multiplex PCR; TCRdb's copy has only in-frame clones and lacks some. The sample lists 100,000 or so clones, around 60% occurring once. Stated treatment: oral pan-JAK inhibitor, 5-10 mg twice daily. The sequencing used CD8+ T cells sorted from blood, collected at roughly week 55, from a patient treated with tofacitinib. These receptor sequences come from a human donor with alopecia areata.

This clone was seen only a few times. The chain couples TRBV7-9 to TRBJ2-1; 9 bases match TRBD1. Germline V lookup: CDR1 SEHNR, CDR2 FQNEAQ (reference sequence). V trimming: 4 bases; J trimming: 11 bases; junction bases outside the gene matches: 3. The CDR3 has 12 residues. The CDR3 spells CASSSGQGKQFF. The CDR3 nucleotides read TGTGCCAGCAGCTCGGGACAGGGAAAGCAGTTCTTC.

J is TRBJ1-5 and V is TRBV4-1, with D possibly matching TRBD1 (6 bases). The V end lost 1 base, the J end lost 0 bases, and 7 bases lay between the germline ends. Looked up from germline, CDR1 is MGHRA and CDR2 is YSYEKL. The CDR3 covers 15 residues. CDR3 amino acids: CASSQGQASNQPQHF. The CDR3 DNA reads TGCGCCAGCAGCCAAGGACAGGCTAGCAATCAGCCCCAGCATTTT.

The gene calls are TRBV7-8 and TRBJ2-7; 7 nucleotides line up with TRBD1. The CDR3 runs to 13 residues. The trim removed 5 bases at V and 2 bases at J, leaving 3 bases unmatched. Germline assignment: CDR1 SGHVS and CDR2 FQNEAQ. The CDR3 DNA is TGTGCCAGCAGCCTCGGGACAGCCTACGAGCAGTACTTC. It translates to CASSLGTAYEQYF.

The J gene is TRBJ1-1, the V gene TRBV7-8; possible D gene TRBD1, 5 bases. The CDR3 is 14 amino acids. The V gene lost 4 bases and the J gene lost 1 base, with 10 bases spanning the gap. Germline V gene data show CDR1 as SGHVS and CDR2 as FQNEAQ. The CDR3 is CASSSSGANTEAFF. The CDR3 DNA reads TGTGCCAGCAGCTCCTCCGGGGCGAACACTGAAGCTTTCTTT. Looking up the rest from reference TRBV7-8 and TRBJ1-1 gives the full variable domain: GAGVSQSPRYKVAKRGQDVALRCDPISGHVSLFWYQQALGQGPEFLTYFQNEAQLDKSGLPSDRFFAERPEGSVSTLKIQRTQQEDSAVYLCASSSSGANTEAFFGQGTRLTVV.

The chain carries TRBV6-1 and TRBJ1-1; D is ambiguous. Germline lookup yields CDR1 MNHNS and CDR2 SASEGT. The CDR3 covers 14 residues. Between the trimmed V and J ends, which lost 1 base and 0 bases, there was a span of 6 bases. Here the CDR3 DNA reads TGTGCCAGCAGTGAAGAATGGGTGAACACTGAAGCTTTCTTT. Translation: CASSEEWVNTEAFF.

The J gene is TRBJ2-1, the V gene TRBV7-9; 10 nucleotides align to TRBD2. Germline CDR1 reads SEHNR; CDR2 reads FQNEAQ (reference sequence). The V gene end was trimmed by 5 bases and the J gene end by 5 bases; junction bases not matched to a gene: 9. This CDR3 region has 16 residues. The CDR3: CASSSPLAGDNNEQFF. In nucleotides, the CDR3 is TGTGCCAGCAGCAGTCCCCTAGCGGGGGACAACAATGAGCAGTTCTTC.

The CDR3 here is CASSPRRDIGELFF. CDR3 in DNA: TGTGCCAGCAGCCCGCGCAGGGACATCGGGGAGCTGTTTTTT. The chain is built from TRBV7-6 and TRBJ2-2; maybe TRBD1 (6 bases). The germline gives CDR1 SGHVS, CDR2 FNYEAQ. The CDR3 loop spans 14 amino acids. V lost 5 bases, J lost 7 bases, and 14 bases lay in between.

With regard to this clone: At the DNA level, this CDR3 is encoded by other sequences in the same sample as well. This rearrangement joins TRBV6-5 to TRBJ2-1, with 7 positions matching TRBD1. V trimming: 5 bases; J trimming: 8 bases; junction bases outside the gene matches: 3. The germline V gene has CDR1 MNHEY and CDR2 SVGAGI. The CDR3 runs to 12 residues. CDR3 sequence: CASSPDRDEQFF. The CDR3 nucleotides read TGTGCCAGCAGTCCAGACAGGGATGAGCAGTTCTTC.

CDR3 sequence: CAWIRDGLNTGELFF. Here the CDR3 DNA reads TGTGCCTGGATTAGGGACGGATTGAACACCGGGGAGCTGTTTTTT. The chain carries TRBV30 and TRBJ2-2; D may match TRBD1 or TRBD2 (5 bases each). The germline V gene encodes CDR1 GTSNPN and CDR2 SVGIG (reference sequence). The CDR3 is made up of 15 amino acids. Deletions cut 4 bases from V and 1 base from J, with 13 bases between. Filled out from reference TRBV30 and TRBJ2-2, the complete variable domain reads SQTIHQWPATLVQPVGSPLSLECTVEGTSNPNLYWYRQAAGRGLQLLFYSVGIGQISSEVPQNLSASRPQDRQFILSSKKLLLSDSGFYLCAWIRDGLNTGELFFGEGSRLTVL.

The CDR3 sequence: CASSELTANYGYTF. In nucleotides, the CDR3 is TGTGCCAGCAGTGAATTGACCGCTAACTATGGCTACACCTTC. The chain recombines TRBV6-1 with TRBJ1-2; D call uncertain. Germline V gene data show CDR1 as MNHNS and CDR2 as SASEGT. The CDR3 extends over 14 amino acids. Trimming removed 2 bases from V and 0 bases from J, with 7 bases in between.

This clone has a handful of counts. This sequence joins TRBV27 and TRBJ2-7; no clear D gene. CDR3 length: 14 amino acids. With 6 bases removed from V and 4 bases from J, the gap between germline ends came to 16 bases. Germline CDR1 and CDR2: MNHEY and SMNVEV (reference sequence). Here the CDR3 DNA reads TGTGCCAGCAGGCCGCGGTGGGCGGTATACGAGCAGTACTTC. It encodes CASRPRWAVYEQYF.

In this sample, this clone turned up once. The rearrangement links TRBV6-5 to TRBJ2-5; D remains unclear. The CDR3 is made up of 16 amino acids. With 1 base removed from V and 1 base from J, the gap between germline ends came to 13 bases. Germline V CDR1 and CDR2: MNHEY, SVGAGI. The CDR3 DNA follows: TGTGCCAGCAGTTACTTTCGAGTAGCAGGCCAAGAGACCCAGTACTTC. This sequence encodes CASSYFRVAGQETQYF.

This clone was recorded once. The chain uses TRBV27 and TRBJ2-1; D may be TRBD2 (5 bases). CDR3 length: 13 residues. Per germline, CDR1 MNHEY and CDR2 SMNVEV (reference sequence). Trimming cost V 3 bases and J 6 bases, with 9 bases left between them. This CDR3 is CASSFGGPNEQFF. CDR3 coding DNA: TGTGCCAGCAGTTTCGGAGGACCCAATGAGCAGTTCTTC.

Details on this clone: The missing conserved phenylalanine or tryptophan at the end of this CDR3 makes a read error likely. The chain recombines TRBV2 with TRBJ1-2; D is undetermined. The CDR3 is made up of 11 amino acids. Between the trimmed V and J ends, which lost 4 bases and 5 bases, there was a span of 5 bases. Germline V CDR1 and CDR2: SNHLY, FYNNEI. The CDR3 nucleotides are TGTGCCAGCAGTGTACATTATGGCTACACCCTC. This translates into CASSVHYGYTL.

The genes are TRBV9 and TRBJ2-7; D possibly corresponds to TRBD1 (6 bases). CDR3 length: 13 residues. Germline CDR1 is SGDLS and CDR2 is YYNGEE. V lost 4 bases to trimming and J lost 3 bases, with 11 bases between them. DNA of the CDR3: TGTGCCAGCAGCCCAGGGACATTCTACGAGCAGTACTTC. Translation gives CASSPGTFYEQYF.

V and J are TRBV7-8 and TRBJ1-1; 7 nucleotides align to TRBD1. Per the germline V gene, CDR1 is SGHVS and CDR2 is FQNEAQ. This CDR3 contains 14 residues. The V segment lost 5 bases and the J segment 2 bases; nucleotides outside the gene matches: 5. The DNA of the CDR3 is TGTGCCAGCAGCCCCCGGACAGGAAACACTGAAGCTTTCTTT. It encodes CASSPRTGNTEAFF.

The chain combines TRBV7-9 with TRBJ2-3, with D perhaps matching TRBD1 or TRBD2 (6 bases each). The CDR3 consists of 15 residues. Germline V gene lookup returns CDR1 SEHNR and CDR2 FQNEAQ (reference sequence). The V end was cut by 2 bases, the J end by 0 bases, with 9 bases between. Here the CDR3 reads CASSLRGASTDTQYF. The CDR3 DNA reads as TGTGCCAGCAGCTTAAGGGGGGCTAGCACAGATACGCAGTATTTT.

This clone was counted between two and nine times. The chain recombines TRBV25-1 with TRBJ1-2; 10 bases line up with TRBD1. J gave up 2 bases and V 6 bases, and 6 bases lay outside the gene matches. The CDR3 has 15 residues. CDR1 MGHDK and CDR2 SYGVNS come from the germline V gene. The CDR3 loop reads CASSQGQGLNYGYTF. Written as DNA, the CDR3 is TGTGCCAGCAGCCAGGGACAGGGGTTGAACTATGGCTACACCTTC.

CDR3 sequence (DNA): TGTGCCAGCAGTTACCCCGACAGACAGTGGGGCTACACCTTC. Its protein product is CASSYPDRQWGYTF. The chain is built from TRBV6-6 and TRBJ1-2; D perhaps matches TRBD1 (5 bases). The length of the CDR3 is 14 residues. The germline CDR1 and CDR2 sequences are MNHNY and SVGAGI (reference sequence). The V and J ends lost 2 bases and 8 bases respectively, with 15 bases between them.

V and J are TRBV7-2 and TRBJ1-5; D is undetermined. Germline V CDR1 and CDR2: SGHTA, FQGNSA. V shed 2 bases and J shed 4 bases, with 9 bases lying between them. The CDR3 contains 14 residues. The CDR3 nucleotides read TGTGCCAGCAGCTTATCGGGGTTTAATCAGCCCCAGCATTTT. This sequence encodes CASSLSGFNQPQHF.

The chain recombines TRBV27 with TRBJ1-1, with 8 bases lining up with TRBD1. Trimming took 0 bases from V and 5 from J; bases not matched to a gene: 11. Germline V gene sequence: CDR1 MNHEY, CDR2 SMNVEV (reference sequence). The CDR3 contains 17 residues. CDR3 region: CASSLSTRGRVVTEAFF. DNA for the CDR3: TGTGCCAGCAGTTTATCGACCAGGGGGCGCGTCGTAACTGAAGCTTTCTTT.

V is TRBV7-9 and J is TRBJ2-2; 8 nucleotides agree with TRBD1. V was pared by 4 bases and J by 4 bases, with 5 bases of the junction left unmatched. The CDR3 loop spans 15 amino acids. From germline, CDR1 is SEHNR and CDR2 FQNEAQ (reference sequence). Here the CDR3 reads CASSSGQGGTGELFF. The CDR3 region has the DNA TGTGCCAGCAGCTCAGGACAGGGAGGCACCGGGGAGCTGTTTTTT.

The gene calls are TRBV2 and TRBJ2-7; 10 nucleotides agree with TRBD1. The CDR3 length is 14 residues. The germline CDR1 and CDR2 sequences are SNHLY and FYNNEI. J gave up 5 bases and V 5 bases, and 6 bases lay outside the gene matches. The CDR3 protein is CASSLPGTGDEQYF. Here the CDR3 DNA reads TGTGCCAGCAGTCTACCCGGGACAGGGGACGAGCAGTACTTC.

The chain carries TRBV4-1 and TRBJ1-5; no firm D call. Trimming removed 0 bases from V and 6 bases from J, with 12 bases in between. CDR1 and CDR2 (germline): MGHRA, YSYEKL. The CDR3 length is 15 residues. The CDR3 here is CASSQEARGIQPQHF. Here the CDR3 DNA reads TGCGCCAGCAGCCAAGAAGCACGAGGGATTCAGCCCCAGCATTTT.

The V and J genes are TRBV5-1 and TRBJ2-2; D is unresolved. This CDR3 region has 14 residues. V was trimmed by 3 bases and J by 5 bases, leaving 11 bases between them. The germline gives CDR1 SGHRS, CDR2 YFSETQ. Here the CDR3 reads CASSWTRGTGELFF. In nucleotides, the CDR3 is TGCGCCAGCAGCTGGACCCGTGGGACCGGGGAGCTGTTTTTT.

This chain links TRBV27 with TRBJ2-7; 7 bases fit TRBD1. The trim removed 6 bases at V and 3 bases at J, leaving 5 bases unmatched. The germline V gene encodes CDR1 MNHEY and CDR2 SMNVEV (reference sequence). The length of the CDR3 is 13 residues. CDR3 sequence (DNA): TGTGCCAGCAGCTGGGACAGCCACTACGAGCAGTACTTC. As protein: CASSWDSHYEQYF.

This clone showed up just a few times. The V and J genes are TRBV6-4 and TRBJ2-3; 9 bases match TRBD2. Germline-derived CDR1 and CDR2 are MRHNA and SNTAGT. The CDR3 consists of 17 residues. V was pared by 0 bases and J by 5 bases, with 9 bases of the junction left unmatched. CDR3 in DNA: TGTGCCAGCAGTGACTCGAACGCGGGGGGGCCGTTAGATACGCAGTATTTT. It codes for CASSDSNAGGPLDTQYF.

CDR3 sequence: CAWSVGGNDSPLHF. The CDR3 bases are TGTGCCTGGAGTGTGGGGGGCAACGATTCACCCCTCCACTTT. The genes are TRBV30 and TRBJ1-6; D is possibly TRBD1 (6 bases). Trimming stripped 0 bases from V and 8 bases from J, with 11 bases between. CDR3 size: 14 residues. Germline V gives CDR1 GTSNPN, CDR2 SVGIG (reference sequence).